This TCR beta chain is drawn from a study of radiation and T cells in renal cell carcinoma. Overall study context: Nephrectomy followed 15 Gy stereotactic body radiation by 4 weeks.

Study-level findings and limits: Top tumor clonotypes rose in blood 2 weeks post-radiation, then contracted.

Method: immunoSEQ multiplex PCR; TCRdb's copy keeps in-frame clones and lacks some. Of some 75,000 clones listed, 82% are singletons. The time point was: blood 2 weeks post-SBRT. The treatment is: 15 Gy SBRT to primary tumor, nephrectomy 4 weeks later. This renal cell carcinoma was of the clear cell type. Trimming removed 6 bases at V and 2 bases at J, with 17 bases between. The CDR3 contains 16 residues. CDR1 is SGHNT and CDR2 is YENEEA in the germline V gene. Concerning this clone: What it binds is unknown.

The receptor was isolated from a man aged 55-75 years with renal cell carcinoma. The chain uses TRBV11-3 and TRBJ1-5, with D possibly TRBD1 on 6 matching bases. The sequences come from blood, collected from a patient whose treatment included radiotherapy and nephrectomy. The CDR3 DNA reads as TGTGCCAGCAGTTTACGGATCAGGGGCGGCAATCAGCCCCAGCATTTT. It encodes CASSLRIRGGNQPQHF.